The rows below give T cell receptor beta chains drawn from one sample of a study of blood T cells in healthy people across ages. TCRdb used MiXCR to reprocess the 5' RACE reads, holding one entry per CDR3 protein. This table holds hundreds of thousands of distinct CDR3 sequences, about 51% found once. The source material was blood. These receptor sequences come from a woman older than 75 in good health. Each CDR3 is given with its conserved first and last residue. D genes are given only for firm matches. A row's size may be missing; if present it is once, few, many or a size class.

>-|TRBJ1-2|TRBV12-3/TRBV12-4|TRBD1
TGTGCCAGCAGTCCCGGGACAGGGGATGGCTACACCTTC
CASSPGTGDGYTF
>few|TRBJ2-7|TRBV14|TRBD1
TGTGCCAGCAGCCAAGAAAGAGGGCGACAGGGGTCTTACGAGCAGTACTTC
CASSQERGRQGSYEQYF
>few|TRBJ2-1|TRBV5-1|TRBD2
TGCGCCAGTAGCTTGGCACCCACTAGCGGGGGAGACAATGAGCAGTTCTTC
CASSLAPTSGGDNEQFF
>few|TRBJ2-7|TRBV6-5|-
TGTGCCAGCACGACCCTCGAAAGAATAGCTTACGAGCAGTACTTC
CASTTLERIAYEQYF
>many|TRBJ2-5|TRBV5-1|TRBD1
TGCGCCAGCAGGGCTAGACAGGGTCCCCAAGAGACCCAGTACTTC
CASRARQGPQETQYF
>-|TRBJ1-5|TRBV18|TRBD1
TGTGCCAGCTCTACCGGGACAGCCAATCAGCCCCAGCGTTTT
CASSTGTANQPQRF
>many|TRBJ2-1|TRBV7-8|TRBD2
TGTGCCAGCAGCTTAGATAGGACTAGCAATGAGCAGTTCTTC
CASSLDRTSNEQFF
>-|TRBJ2-6|TRBV10-3|TRBD1
TGTGCCATCAGTGCCGGACAGGGGGCCCCATCTGGGGCCAACGTCCTGACTTTC
CAISAGQGAPSGANVLTF
>-|TRBJ2-7|TRBV20-1|-
TGCAGTGCTTTCCTGCAGGGGTTATACGCCGGCAATGAGCAGTACTTC
CSAFLQGLYAGNEQYF
>once|TRBJ1-2|TRBV5-1|-
TGCGCCAGCAGCTTGCTCACCAGTACTAACTATGGCTACACCTTC
CASSLLTSTNYGYTF
>many|TRBJ2-3|TRBV12-3/TRBV12-4|-
TGTGCCAGCAGTTTCAGGAGGGGTCGGACAGATACGCAGTATTTT
CASSFRRGRTDTQYF
>-|TRBJ2-1|TRBV28|TRBD2
TGTGCCAGCAGTCCCGGGACTAGTGGGAGTTGGAATGAGCAGTTCTTC
CASSPGTSGSWNEQFF
>-|TRBJ2-1|TRBV11-2|-
TGTGCCAGCAGCATCGACCGAAGCTCCTACAATGAGCAGTTCTTC
CASSIDRSSYNEQFF
>few|TRBJ1-2|TRBV28|TRBD1
TGTGCCAGCAGTAGCGCCGGGACAGGCTATGGCTACACCTTC
CASSSAGTGYGYTF
>-|TRBJ2-1|TRBV20-1|-
TGCAGTGCTAGAGATATTAGCCCCGTCCGGGGGTACAATGAGCAGTTCTTC
CSARDISPVRGYNEQFF
>-|TRBJ2-3|TRBV6-2/TRBV6-3|-
TGTGCCAGCAGTGACATGGCGCGCCGCACAGATACGCAGTATTTT
CASSDMARRTDTQYF